This TCR beta chain was recovered during a study of T cell repertoires in cytomegalovirus infection. Across the study: Peptides in the study included HLA-C-restricted and HLA-B-restricted CMV epitopes. The public TCR beta signatures pointed to both CMV infection and matching HLA type.

This CDR3 has 16 residues. The ends were cut back, 3 bases at V and 8 bases at J, with 20 bases in the middle. Broader study findings: HLA-C-restricted CMV-specific TCR beta clonotypes were dominant in the ex vivo response.

Using its own MiXCR run on the reads, TCRdb lists one record per CDR3 protein. The sample lists approximately 65,000 distinct CDR3 sequences, 20% occurring once. Worth noting for this clonotype: Its antigen is unknown.

The rearrangement links TRBV12-3 or TRBV12-4 to TRBJ2-1; D is undetermined. This receptor was identified in a human donor in good health (CMV status not recorded). Some clones in this sample may be carry-over from other donors' samples. The starting material was CD8+ T cells from cultured PBMCs, obtained from culture after CMV antigen stimulation. CDR3 loop: CASSFGRRPGRDEQFF. CDR3 DNA sequence: TGTGCCAGCAGTTTCGGTCGCCGGCCCGGCCGCGATGAGCAGTTCTTC.